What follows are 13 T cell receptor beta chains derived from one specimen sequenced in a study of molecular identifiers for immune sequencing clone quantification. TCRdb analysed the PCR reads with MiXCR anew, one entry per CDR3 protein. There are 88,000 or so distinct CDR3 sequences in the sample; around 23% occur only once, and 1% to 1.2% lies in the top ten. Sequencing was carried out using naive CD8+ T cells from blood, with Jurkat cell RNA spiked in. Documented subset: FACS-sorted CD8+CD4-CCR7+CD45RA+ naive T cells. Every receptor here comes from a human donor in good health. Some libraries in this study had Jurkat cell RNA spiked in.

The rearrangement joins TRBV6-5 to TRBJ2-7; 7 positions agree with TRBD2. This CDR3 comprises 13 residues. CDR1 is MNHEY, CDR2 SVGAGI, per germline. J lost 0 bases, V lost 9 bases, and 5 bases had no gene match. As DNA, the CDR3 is TGTGCCAGTAGGGAGGGAGTCTCCTACGAGCAGTACTTC. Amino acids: CASREGVSYEQYF.

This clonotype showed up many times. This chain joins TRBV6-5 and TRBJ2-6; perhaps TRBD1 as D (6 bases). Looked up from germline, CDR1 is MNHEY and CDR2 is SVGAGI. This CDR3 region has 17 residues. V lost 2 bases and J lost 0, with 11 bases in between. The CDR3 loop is CASSYGQLGSGANVLTF. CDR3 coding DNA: TGTGCCAGCAGTTACGGACAGTTAGGCTCTGGGGCCAACGTCCTGACTTTC.

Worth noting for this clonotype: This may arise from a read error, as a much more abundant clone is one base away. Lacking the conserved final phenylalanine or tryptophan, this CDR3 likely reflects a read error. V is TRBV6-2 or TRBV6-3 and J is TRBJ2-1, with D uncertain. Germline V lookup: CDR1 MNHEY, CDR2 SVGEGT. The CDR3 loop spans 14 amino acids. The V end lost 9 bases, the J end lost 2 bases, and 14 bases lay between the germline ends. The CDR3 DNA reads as TGTGCCAGTCTCAGCGATGGGCCCTACAATGAGCAGTTCTCC. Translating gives CASLSDGPYNEQFS.

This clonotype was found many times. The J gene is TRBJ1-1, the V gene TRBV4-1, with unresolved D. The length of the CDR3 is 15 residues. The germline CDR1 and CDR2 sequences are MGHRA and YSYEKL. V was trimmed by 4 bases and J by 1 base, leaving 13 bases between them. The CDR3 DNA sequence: TGCGCCAGCAGCCTGCGGGCCAGCCCGAACACTGAAGCTTTCTTT. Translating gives CASSLRASPNTEAFF.

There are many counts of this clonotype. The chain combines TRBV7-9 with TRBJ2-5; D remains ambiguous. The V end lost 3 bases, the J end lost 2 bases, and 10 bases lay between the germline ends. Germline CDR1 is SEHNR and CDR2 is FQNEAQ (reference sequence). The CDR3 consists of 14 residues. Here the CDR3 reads CASSFDSGQETQYF. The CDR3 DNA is TGTGCCAGCAGCTTTGATTCCGGTCAAGAGACCCAGTACTTC.

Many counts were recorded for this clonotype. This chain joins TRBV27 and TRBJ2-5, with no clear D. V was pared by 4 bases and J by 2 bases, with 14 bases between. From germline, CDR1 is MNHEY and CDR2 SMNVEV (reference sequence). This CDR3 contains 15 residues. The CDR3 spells CASSSLMRLQETQYF. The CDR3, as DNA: TGTGCCAGCAGTTCCCTGATGAGGCTTCAAGAGACCCAGTACTTC.

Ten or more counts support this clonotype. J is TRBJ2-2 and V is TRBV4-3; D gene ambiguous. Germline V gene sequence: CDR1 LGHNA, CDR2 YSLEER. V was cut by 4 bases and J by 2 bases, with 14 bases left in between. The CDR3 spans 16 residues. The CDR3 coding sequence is TGCGCCAGCAGCCCTGAGTACAGCCTAAACACCGGGGAGCTGTTTTTT. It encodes CASSPEYSLNTGELFF.

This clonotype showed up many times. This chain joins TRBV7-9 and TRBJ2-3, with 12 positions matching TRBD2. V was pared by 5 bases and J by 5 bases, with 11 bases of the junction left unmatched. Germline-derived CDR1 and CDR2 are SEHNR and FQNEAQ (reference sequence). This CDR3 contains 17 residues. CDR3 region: CASSQRTSGALGDTQYF. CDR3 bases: TGTGCCAGCAGCCAACGGACTAGCGGGGCCCTAGGAGATACGCAGTATTTT.

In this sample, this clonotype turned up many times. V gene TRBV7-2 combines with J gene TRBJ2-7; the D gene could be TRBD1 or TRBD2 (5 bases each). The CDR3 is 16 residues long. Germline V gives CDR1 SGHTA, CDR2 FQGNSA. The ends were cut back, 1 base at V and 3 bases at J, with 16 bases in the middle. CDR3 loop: CASSLGRTGTDYEQYF. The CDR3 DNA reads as TGTGCCAGCAGCTTAGGGAGAACCGGGACCGACTACGAGCAGTACTTC.

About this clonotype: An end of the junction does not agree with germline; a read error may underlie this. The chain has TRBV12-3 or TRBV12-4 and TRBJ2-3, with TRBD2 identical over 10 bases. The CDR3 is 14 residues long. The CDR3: CASSIAGGKDTQYF. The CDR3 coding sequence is TGTGCCAGCAGTATAGCGGGGGGAAAAGATACGCAGTATTTT.

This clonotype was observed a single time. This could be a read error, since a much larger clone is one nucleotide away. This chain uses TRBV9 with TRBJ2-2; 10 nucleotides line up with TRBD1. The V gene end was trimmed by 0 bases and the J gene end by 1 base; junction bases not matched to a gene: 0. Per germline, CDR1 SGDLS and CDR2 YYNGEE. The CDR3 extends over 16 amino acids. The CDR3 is CASSVGDRGNTGELFF. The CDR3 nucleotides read TGTGCCAGCAGCGTAGGGGACAGGGGGAACACCGGGGAGCTGTTTTTT.

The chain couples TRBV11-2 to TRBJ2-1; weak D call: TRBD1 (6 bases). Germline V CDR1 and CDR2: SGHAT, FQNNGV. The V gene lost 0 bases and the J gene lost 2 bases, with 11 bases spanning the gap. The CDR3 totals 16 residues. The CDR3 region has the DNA TGTGCCAGCAGCTTAGATATGGGACAAGCCTACAATGAGCAGTTCTTC. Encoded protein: CASSLDMGQAYNEQFF.

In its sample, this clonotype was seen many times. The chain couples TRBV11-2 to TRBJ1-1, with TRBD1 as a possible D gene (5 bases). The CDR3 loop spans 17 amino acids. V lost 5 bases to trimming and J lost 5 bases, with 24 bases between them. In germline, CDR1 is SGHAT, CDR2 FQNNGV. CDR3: CASSHGVQVSSQTEAFF. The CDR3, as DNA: TGTGCCAGCAGCCACGGGGTACAGGTTTCCTCGCAAACTGAAGCTTTCTTT.